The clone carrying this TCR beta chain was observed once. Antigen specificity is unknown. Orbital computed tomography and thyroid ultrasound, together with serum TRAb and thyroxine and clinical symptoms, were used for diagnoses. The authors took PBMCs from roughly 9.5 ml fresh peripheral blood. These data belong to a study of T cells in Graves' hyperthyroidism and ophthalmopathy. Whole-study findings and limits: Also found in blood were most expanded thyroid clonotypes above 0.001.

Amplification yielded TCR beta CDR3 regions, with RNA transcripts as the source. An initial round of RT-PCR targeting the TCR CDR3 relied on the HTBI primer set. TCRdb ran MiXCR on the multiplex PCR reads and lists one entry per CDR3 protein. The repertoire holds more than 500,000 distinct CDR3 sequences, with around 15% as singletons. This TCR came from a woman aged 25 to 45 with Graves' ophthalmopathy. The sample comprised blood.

This CDR3 is CASSQWTAEKLFF. The CDR3 DNA is TGTGCCAGCAGCCAATGGACGGCCGAAAAACTGTTTTTT. This chain uses TRBV11-2 with TRBJ1-4; D call uncertain. The germline V gene has CDR1 SGHAT and CDR2 FQNNGV. The CDR3 is 13 amino acids. Trimming pared 5 bases from V and 8 bases from J, leaving 12 bases between.